This T cell receptor (beta chain) originates from a study of blood T cell repertoires in COVID-19. In the source study's methods: Reference gene primer amplification in the assay estimated nucleated cell counts. Sequenced by immunoSEQ multiplex PCR; TCRdb stores in-frame clones only, minus some. The V and J calls and clone size come from that table; D and trimming were worked out from the DNA. The sample lists about 260,000 clones; around nine tenths were seen once. Germline CDR1 reads SGHKS; CDR2 reads YYEKEE (reference sequence). V lost 0 bases and J lost 2, with 5 bases in between. The CDR3 consists of 13 residues.

The TCR originated in a man aged 25-45 years with active or convalescent COVID-19. The sample consisted of peripheral blood. The chain recombines TRBV5-5 with TRBJ2-5; TRBD1 might be the D (5 bases). The CDR3 nucleotides are TGTGCCAGCAGCTTGGGACAGCAAGAGACCCAGTACTTC. It specifies CASSLGQQETQYF.